The TCR beta chain under discussion was sequenced for a study of regulatory T cells in long-lasting Graves disease. Time point of the sample: newly diagnosed GD, antithyroid drugs for less than 3 months. The TCR library was made from RNA that had been extracted from PBMCs in TRIzol. At least ten counts were recorded for this clonotype. What it binds is not known. Sequencing libraries for TCR beta were prepared with iRepertoire HTBI primers and Arm-PCR of CDR3 regions. TCRdb reprocessed the multiplex PCR reads via MiXCR and lists one record per CDR3 protein. This sample carries under 500,000 distinct CDR3 sequences, around 15% of them seen once, and the ten largest clones take about 10%. Looked up from germline, CDR1 is LGHNA and CDR2 is YNFKEQ. Trimming removed 0 bases at V and 0 bases at J, with 15 bases between. The CDR3 contains 18 residues. The study, taken as a whole, reports: Lower TCR diversity characterized persistent Graves' patients relative to newly diagnosed patients.

Separately, the same data were catalogued under a study of T cells in Graves' hyperthyroidism and ophthalmopathy. That source adds: Stable Graves' hyperthyroidism meant no ophthalmopathy progression within 18 months.

The source of this sequence is a woman in her 30s with Graves disease. The V and J genes are TRBV4-2 and TRBJ1-3; no clear D gene. The specimen was peripheral blood mononuclear cells (PBMCs), collected at new diagnosis, from a patient treated with antithyroid drugs. The CDR3 coding sequence is TGTGCCAGCAGCCAAGACCTGCCTTGGAGTTTCTCTGGAAACACCATATATTTT. Translation gives CASSQDLPWSFSGNTIYF.